These T cell receptor beta chains were read from a single sample in a study of blood T cell repertoires in COVID-19. Profiling relied on immunoSEQ multiplex PCR, and the TCRdb table lists in-frame clones only, not all of them. The sample lists 85,000 to 130,000 clones, over 70% occurring once. The source material was peripheral blood. The receptors derive from a human donor with acute or convalescent COVID-19. The donor label of this sample is uncertain. Each CDR3 is given with its conserved first and last residue. The D gene is left open where the match is weak. Clone size appears in some rows only: once, few, many, or a class for an expanded clone.

cdr3_nt cdr3_aa d_call clone_size j_call v_call
TGCGCCAGCGGAGACAGGGGGATGGGCAATGAGCAGTTCTTC CASGDRGMGNEQFF TRBD1 NA TRBJ2-1 TRBV5-1
TGTGCCAGCAGCCCGCCGGGACAGGGGAAAGAGACCCAGTACTTC CASSPPGQGKETQYF TRBD1 once TRBJ2-5 TRBV7-3
TGCGCCAGCAGTCAATCTGCCAGCGGGGGGATCGAGACCCAGTACTTC CASSQSASGGIETQYF TRBD2 NA TRBJ2-5 TRBV23-1
TGTGCCAGCAGCTTAGGGGCCAGTTATTCACCCCTCCACTTT CASSLGASYSPLHF NA NA TRBJ1-6 TRBV11-2
TGCAGCGTCGTAAAGGACAGATCTAACTATGGCTACACCTTC CSVVKDRSNYGYTF NA few TRBJ1-2 TRBV29-1
TGTGCCAGCAGCGTAGTTATGAGCACAGATACGCAGTATTTT CASSVVMSTDTQYF NA NA TRBJ2-3 TRBV9
TGTGCCTGGGGGACAACTGAAGCTTTCTTT CAWGTTEAFF NA NA TRBJ1-1 TRBV30
TGCGCCAGCAGCGGCGGGACAGGAGGAGGTTACGAGCAGTACTTC CASSGGTGGGYEQYF TRBD1 NA TRBJ2-7 TRBV5-1
TGTGCCTGGGGGTCCGGACTAGCGGGATCTACGCAGTATTTT CAWGSGLAGSTQYF TRBD2 NA TRBJ2-3 TRBV30
TGTGCCAGCTCACCGGGGCAGGGCACAGATACGCAGTATTTT CASSPGQGTDTQYF NA NA TRBJ2-3 TRBV18
TGTGCCAGCAGCCAGGGGCAGGGGGCTAAATCATCCGGGGAGCTGTTTTTT CASSQGQGAKSSGELFF TRBD1 few TRBJ2-2 TRBV7-9
TGTGCCAGCTCACCACGACTAGGGACAGATGGCGATGGCTACACCTTC CASSPRLGTDGDGYTF TRBD1 NA TRBJ1-2 TRBV18
TGTGCCAGCTCGCAACTCCAGGGGTCAGTCTTTCTAAACACTGAAGCTTTCTTT CASSQLQGSVFLNTEAFF NA NA TRBJ1-1 TRBV18
TGTGCCAGCAAAGGTCTAGCGGGGGCCTTAAAAGAGACCCAGTACTTC CASKGLAGALKETQYF TRBD2 few TRBJ2-5 TRBV27
TGTGCCAGCAGCTCGTTCTGGGGAGGAAACACTGAAGCTTTCTTT CASSSFWGGNTEAFF NA NA TRBJ1-1 TRBV7-9
TGTGCCAGCAGATCCCCGGGGGTTGAGACCCAGTACTTC CASRSPGVETQYF NA NA TRBJ2-5 TRBV6-5